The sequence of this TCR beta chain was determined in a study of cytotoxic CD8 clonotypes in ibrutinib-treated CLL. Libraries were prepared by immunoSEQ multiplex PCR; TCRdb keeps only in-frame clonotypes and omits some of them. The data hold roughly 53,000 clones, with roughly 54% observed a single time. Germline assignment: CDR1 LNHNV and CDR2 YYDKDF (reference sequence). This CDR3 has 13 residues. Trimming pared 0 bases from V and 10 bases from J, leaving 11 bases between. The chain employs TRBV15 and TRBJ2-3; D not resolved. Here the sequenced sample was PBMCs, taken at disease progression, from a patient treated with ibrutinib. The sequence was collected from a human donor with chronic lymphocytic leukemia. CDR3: CATSRDAQRSQYF. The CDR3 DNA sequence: TGTGCCACCAGCAGAGATGCGCAGCGTTCGCAGTATTTT.